This T cell receptor beta chain was sequenced during a study of shared clonotypes between healthy human individuals. Study information: Plates per donor: three CD4 naive, three CD4 memory, two CD8 naive, one CD8 memory.

The study, taken as a whole, reports: A generally larger estimated richness was seen in naive subsets than in memory subsets.

Generated by immunoSEQ multiplex PCR, the TCRdb table keeps only in-frame clones and is missing some. The sample shows about 2,200,000 clones, roughly 91% of them seen only once. Cells designated naive CD8 were CD45RO-negative and were positively selected for CCR7, with terminally differentiated effector memory CD45RA+ cells excluded. HIV-negative, healthy adults without recent acute infections or vaccinations were the donors. About this clone: The antigen remains unidentified.

Germline CDR1 and CDR2: SGHRS and YFSETQ. The CDR3 has 16 amino acids. The J segment lost 2 bases and the V segment lost 0 bases, leaving 7 bases of the junction unmatched. Sequenced material: naive CD8+ T cells from PBMCs. The sequence came from a man between 18 and 35 years old in good health. Some clones in this sample may be carry-over from other donors' samples. The V and J genes are TRBV5-1 and TRBJ2-5; the match to TRBD1 covers 7 bases. CDR3 in amino acids: CASSLEAGGLQETQYF. In DNA, the CDR3 is TGCGCCAGCAGCTTGGAGGCAGGGGGATTACAAGAGACCCAGTACTTC.